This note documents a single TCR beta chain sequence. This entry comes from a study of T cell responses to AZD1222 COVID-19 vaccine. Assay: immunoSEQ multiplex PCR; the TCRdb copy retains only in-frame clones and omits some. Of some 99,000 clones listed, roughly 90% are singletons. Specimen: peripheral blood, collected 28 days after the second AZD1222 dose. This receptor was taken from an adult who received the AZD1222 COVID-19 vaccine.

The CDR3 DNA reads as TGTGCCAGTAGCCACACCACAGTCTCTGGAAACACCATATATTTT. Residues: CASSHTTVSGNTIYF. The chain employs TRBV19 and TRBJ1-3; D remains unclear. Between the trimmed V and J ends, which lost 6 bases and 0 bases, there was a span of 12 bases. The CDR3 is 15 residues long. Germline V lookup: CDR1 LNHDA, CDR2 SQIVND (reference sequence).